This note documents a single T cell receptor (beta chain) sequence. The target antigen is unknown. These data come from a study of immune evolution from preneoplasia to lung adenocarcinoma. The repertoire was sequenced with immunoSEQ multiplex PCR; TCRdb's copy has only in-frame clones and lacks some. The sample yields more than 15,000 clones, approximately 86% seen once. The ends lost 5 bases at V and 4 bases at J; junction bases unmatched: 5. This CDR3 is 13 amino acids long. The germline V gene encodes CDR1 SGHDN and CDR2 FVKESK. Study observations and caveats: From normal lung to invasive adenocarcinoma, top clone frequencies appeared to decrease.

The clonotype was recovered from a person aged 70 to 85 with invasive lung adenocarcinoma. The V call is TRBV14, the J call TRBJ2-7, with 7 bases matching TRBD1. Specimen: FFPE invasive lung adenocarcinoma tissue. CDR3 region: CASSTQQGYEQYF. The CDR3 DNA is TGTGCCAGCAGCACCCAACAGGGGTACGAGCAGTACTTC.